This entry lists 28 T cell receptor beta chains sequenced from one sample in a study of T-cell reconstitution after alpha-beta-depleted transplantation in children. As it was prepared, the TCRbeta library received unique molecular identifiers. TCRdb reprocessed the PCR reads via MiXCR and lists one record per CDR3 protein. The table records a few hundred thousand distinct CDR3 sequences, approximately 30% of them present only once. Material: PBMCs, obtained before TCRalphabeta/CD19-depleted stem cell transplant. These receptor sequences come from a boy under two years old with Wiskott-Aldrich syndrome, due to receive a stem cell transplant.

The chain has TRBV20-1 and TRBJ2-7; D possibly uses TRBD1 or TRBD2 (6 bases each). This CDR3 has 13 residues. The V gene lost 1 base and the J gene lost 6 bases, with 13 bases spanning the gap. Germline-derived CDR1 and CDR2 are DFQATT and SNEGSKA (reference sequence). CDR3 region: CSARVRGPGEQYF. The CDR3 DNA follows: TGCAGTGCTAGAGTCCGGGGGCCGGGCGAGCAGTACTTC.

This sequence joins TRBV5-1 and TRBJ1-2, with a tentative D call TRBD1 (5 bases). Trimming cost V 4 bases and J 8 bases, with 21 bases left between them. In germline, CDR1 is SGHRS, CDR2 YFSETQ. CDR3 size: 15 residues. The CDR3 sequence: CASSGGLRTLWGYTF. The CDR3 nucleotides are TGCGCCAGCAGCGGGGGACTTCGGACCTTGTGGGGCTACACCTTC.

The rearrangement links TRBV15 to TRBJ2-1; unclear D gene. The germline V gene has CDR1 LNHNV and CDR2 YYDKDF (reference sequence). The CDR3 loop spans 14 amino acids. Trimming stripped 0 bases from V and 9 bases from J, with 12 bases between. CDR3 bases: TGTGCCACCAGCAGAGACCCCCGAGTAGGTGAGCAGTTCTTC. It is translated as CATSRDPRVGEQFF.

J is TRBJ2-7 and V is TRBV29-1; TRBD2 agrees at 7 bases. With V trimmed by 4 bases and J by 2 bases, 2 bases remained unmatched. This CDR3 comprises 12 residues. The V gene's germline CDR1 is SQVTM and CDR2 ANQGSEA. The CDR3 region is CSVVGGTYEQYF. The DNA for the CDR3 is TGCAGCGTTGTCGGGGGGACCTACGAGCAGTACTTC.

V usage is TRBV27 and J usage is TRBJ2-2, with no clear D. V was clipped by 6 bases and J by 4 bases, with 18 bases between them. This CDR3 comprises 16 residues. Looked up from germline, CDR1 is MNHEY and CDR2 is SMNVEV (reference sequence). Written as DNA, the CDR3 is TGTGCCAGCAGATGGGATAACAGCAGGAGCACCGGGGAGCTGTTTTTT. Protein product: CASRWDNSRSTGELFF.

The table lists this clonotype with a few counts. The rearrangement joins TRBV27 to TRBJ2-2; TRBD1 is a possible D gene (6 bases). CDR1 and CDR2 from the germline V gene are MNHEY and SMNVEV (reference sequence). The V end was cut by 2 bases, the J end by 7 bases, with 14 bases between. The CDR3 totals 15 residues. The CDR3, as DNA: TGTGCCAGCAGTTTACAGGGGATTATTGACGGGGAGCTGTTTTTT. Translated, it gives CASSLQGIIDGELFF.

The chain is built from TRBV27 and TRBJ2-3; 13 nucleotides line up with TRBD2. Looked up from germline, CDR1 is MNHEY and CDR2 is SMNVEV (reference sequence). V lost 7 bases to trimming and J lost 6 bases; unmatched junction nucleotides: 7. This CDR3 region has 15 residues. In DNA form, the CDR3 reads TGTGCCAGCAAGAGGACTAGCGGGAGTCTCGATACGCAGTATTTT. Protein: CASKRTSGSLDTQYF.

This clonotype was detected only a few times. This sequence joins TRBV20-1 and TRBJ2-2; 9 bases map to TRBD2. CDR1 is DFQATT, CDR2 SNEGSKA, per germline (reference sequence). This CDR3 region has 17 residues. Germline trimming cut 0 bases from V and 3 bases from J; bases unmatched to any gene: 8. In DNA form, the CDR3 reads TGCAGTGCTAGAGATGATACGCGCGGGAGGGACACCGGGGAGCTGTTTTTT. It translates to CSARDDTRGRDTGELFF.

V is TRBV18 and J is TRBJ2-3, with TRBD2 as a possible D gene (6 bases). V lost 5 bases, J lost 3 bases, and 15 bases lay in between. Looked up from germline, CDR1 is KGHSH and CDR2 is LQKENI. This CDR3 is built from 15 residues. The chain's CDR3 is CASSAPAGRTDTQYF. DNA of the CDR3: TGTGCCAGCTCAGCCCCTGCGGGAAGAACAGATACGCAGTATTTT.

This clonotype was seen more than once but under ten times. The DNA of the CDR3 is TGTGCCATCAGTGGGGGGCCGGAGCCTGAAAAACTGTTTTTT. This gives the protein CAISGGPEPEKLFF. The chain uses TRBV10-3 and TRBJ1-4; possibly TRBD1 for D (6 bases). V lost 4 bases and J 7 bases, leaving 13 bases between the germline ends. The CDR3 runs to 14 residues. Germline loops: CDR1 ENHRY, CDR2 SYGVKD.

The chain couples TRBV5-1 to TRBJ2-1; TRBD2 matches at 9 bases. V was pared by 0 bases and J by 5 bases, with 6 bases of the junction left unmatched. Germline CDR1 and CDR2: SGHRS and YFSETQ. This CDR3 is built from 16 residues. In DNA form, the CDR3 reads TGCGCCAGCAGCTTGGGAGCGGGAGGAGGTCACAATGAGCAGTTCTTC. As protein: CASSLGAGGGHNEQFF.

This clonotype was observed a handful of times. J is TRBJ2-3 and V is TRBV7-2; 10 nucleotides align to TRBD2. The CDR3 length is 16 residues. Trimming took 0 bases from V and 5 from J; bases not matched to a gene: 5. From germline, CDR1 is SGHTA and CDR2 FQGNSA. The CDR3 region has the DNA TGTGCCAGCAGCTTAGCGAGCGGGAGGGCTGGAGATACGCAGTATTTT. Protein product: CASSLASGRAGDTQYF.

CDR3 bases: TGTGCCTGGAGTGTAGACAGGGTGAACTCACCCCTCCACTTT. As protein: CAWSVDRVNSPLHF. The chain uses TRBV30 and TRBJ1-6, with 7 positions matching TRBD1. Germline CDR1 is GTSNPN and CDR2 is SVGIG (reference sequence). The ends lost 0 bases at V and 10 bases at J; junction bases unmatched: 6. This CDR3 region has 14 residues.

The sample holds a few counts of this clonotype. The CDR3 coding sequence is TGCGCCAGCAGCCTGCCCCGGGACTTCTCCTACAATGAGCAGTTCTTC. Amino acids: CASSLPRDFSYNEQFF. The rearrangement uses TRBV5-1 and TRBJ2-1, with a weak D call TRBD2 (6 bases). V was clipped by 4 bases and J by 0 bases, with 14 bases between them. Germline V gene lookup returns CDR1 SGHRS and CDR2 YFSETQ. This CDR3 spans 16 amino acids.

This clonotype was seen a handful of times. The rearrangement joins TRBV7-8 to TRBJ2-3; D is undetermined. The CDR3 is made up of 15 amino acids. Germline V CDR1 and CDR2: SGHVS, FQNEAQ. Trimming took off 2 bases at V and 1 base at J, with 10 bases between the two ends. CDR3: CASSLKLTRTDTQYF. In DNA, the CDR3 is TGTGCCAGCAGCTTAAAACTAACTCGCACAGATACGCAGTATTTT.

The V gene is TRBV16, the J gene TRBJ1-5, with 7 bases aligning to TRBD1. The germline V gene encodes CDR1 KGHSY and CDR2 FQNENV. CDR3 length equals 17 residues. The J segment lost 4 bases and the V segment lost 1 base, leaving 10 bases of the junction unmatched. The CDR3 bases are TGTGCCAGCAGCCAATTGCCACGGAAGGGGGCGAATCAGCCCCAGCATTTT. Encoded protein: CASSQLPRKGANQPQHF.

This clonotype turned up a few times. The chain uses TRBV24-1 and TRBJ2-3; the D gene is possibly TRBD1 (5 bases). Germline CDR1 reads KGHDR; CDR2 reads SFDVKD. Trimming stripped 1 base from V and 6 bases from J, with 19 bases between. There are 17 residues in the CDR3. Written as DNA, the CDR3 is TGTGCCACCAGTGATTTCAACAGGTTGACACACACGGATACGCAGTATTTT. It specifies CATSDFNRLTHTDTQYF.

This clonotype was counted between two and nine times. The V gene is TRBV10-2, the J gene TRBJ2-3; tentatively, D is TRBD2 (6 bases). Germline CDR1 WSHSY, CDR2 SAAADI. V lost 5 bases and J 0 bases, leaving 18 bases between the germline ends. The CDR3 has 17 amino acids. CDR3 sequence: CASSLSLVGGSTDTQYF. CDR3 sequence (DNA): TGCGCCAGCAGTCTCTCTTTGGTCGGGGGAAGCACAGATACGCAGTATTTT.

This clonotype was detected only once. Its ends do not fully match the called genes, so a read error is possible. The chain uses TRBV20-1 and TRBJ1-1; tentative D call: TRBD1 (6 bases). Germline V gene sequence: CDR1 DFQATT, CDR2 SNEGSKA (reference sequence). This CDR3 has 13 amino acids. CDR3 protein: CSAPGRANQDSPF. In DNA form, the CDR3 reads TGCAGTGCCCCTGGTAGGGCGAACCAGGACAGTCCCTTT.

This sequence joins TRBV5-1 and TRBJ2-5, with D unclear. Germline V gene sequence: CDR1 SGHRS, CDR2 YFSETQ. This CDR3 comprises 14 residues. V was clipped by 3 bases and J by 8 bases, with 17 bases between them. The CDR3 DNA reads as TGCGCCAGCAGCTCGGACCCGGGCTTGGTAACCCAGTACTTC. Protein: CASSSDPGLVTQYF.

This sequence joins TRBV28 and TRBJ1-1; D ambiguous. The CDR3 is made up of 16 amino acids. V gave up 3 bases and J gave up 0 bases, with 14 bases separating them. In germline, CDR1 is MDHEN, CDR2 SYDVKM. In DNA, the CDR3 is TGTGCCAGCAGTTTTTCGACACGGAGCCTGAACACTGAAGCTTTCTTT. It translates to CASSFSTRSLNTEAFF.

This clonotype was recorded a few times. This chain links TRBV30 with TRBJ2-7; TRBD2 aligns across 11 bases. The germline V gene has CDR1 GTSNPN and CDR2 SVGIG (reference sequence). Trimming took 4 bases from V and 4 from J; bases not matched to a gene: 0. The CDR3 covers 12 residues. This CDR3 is CAWTSGGYEQYF. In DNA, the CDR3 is TGTGCCTGGACTAGCGGGGGGTACGAGCAGTACTTC.

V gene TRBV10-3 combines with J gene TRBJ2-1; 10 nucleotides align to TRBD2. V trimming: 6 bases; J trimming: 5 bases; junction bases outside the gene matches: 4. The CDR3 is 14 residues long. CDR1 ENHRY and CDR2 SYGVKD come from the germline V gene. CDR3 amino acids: CAISLGLADNEQFF. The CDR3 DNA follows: TGTGCCATCAGCTTAGGACTAGCGGACAATGAGCAGTTCTTC.

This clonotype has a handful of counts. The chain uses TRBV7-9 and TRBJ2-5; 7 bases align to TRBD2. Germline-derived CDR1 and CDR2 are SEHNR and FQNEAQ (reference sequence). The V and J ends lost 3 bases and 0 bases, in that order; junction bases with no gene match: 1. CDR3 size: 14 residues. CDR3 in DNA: TGTGCCAGCAGCTTCGGGGGGTACCAAGAGACCCAGTACTTC. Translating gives CASSFGGYQETQYF. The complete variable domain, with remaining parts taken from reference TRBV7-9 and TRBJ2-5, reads DTGVSQNPRHKITKRGQNVTFRCDPISEHNRLYWYRQTLGQGPEFLTYFQNEAQLEKSRLLSDRFSAERPKGSFSTLEIQRTEQGDSAMYLCASSFGGYQETQYFGPGTRLLVL.

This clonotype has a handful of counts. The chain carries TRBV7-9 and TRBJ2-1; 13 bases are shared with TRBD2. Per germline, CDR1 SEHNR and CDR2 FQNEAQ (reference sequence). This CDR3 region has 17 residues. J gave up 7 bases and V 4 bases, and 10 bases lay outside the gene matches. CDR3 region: CASSSRTSGSTVNEQFF. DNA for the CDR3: TGTGCCAGCAGCTCTAGGACTAGCGGGAGTACTGTTAATGAGCAGTTCTTC. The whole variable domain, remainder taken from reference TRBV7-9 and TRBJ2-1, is DTGVSQNPRHKITKRGQNVTFRCDPISEHNRLYWYRQTLGQGPEFLTYFQNEAQLEKSRLLSDRFSAERPKGSFSTLEIQRTEQGDSAMYLCASSSRTSGSTVNEQFFGPGTRLTVL.

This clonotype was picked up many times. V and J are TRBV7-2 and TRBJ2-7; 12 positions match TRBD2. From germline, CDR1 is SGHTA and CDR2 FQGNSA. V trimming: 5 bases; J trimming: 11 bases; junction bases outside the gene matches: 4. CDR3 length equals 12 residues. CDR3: CASSATSGREYF. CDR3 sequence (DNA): TGTGCCAGCAGCGCGACTAGCGGGAGAGAGTACTTC.

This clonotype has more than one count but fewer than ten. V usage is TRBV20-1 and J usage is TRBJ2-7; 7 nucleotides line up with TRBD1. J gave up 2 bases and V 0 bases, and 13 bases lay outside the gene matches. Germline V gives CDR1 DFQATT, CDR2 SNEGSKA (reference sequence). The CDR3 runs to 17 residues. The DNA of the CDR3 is TGCAGTGCTAGAGATCATTGGTCCCGGGACAGTACCTACGAGCAGTACTTC. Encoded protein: CSARDHWSRDSTYEQYF.

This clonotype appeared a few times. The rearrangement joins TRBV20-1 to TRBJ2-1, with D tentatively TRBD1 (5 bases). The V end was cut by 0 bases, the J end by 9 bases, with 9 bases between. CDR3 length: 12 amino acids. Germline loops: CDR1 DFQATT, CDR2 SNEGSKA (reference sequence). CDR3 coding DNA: TGCAGTGCTAGAGATTTTCAGGGTGAGCAGTTCTTC. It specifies CSARDFQGEQFF.